This T cell receptor beta chain was identified in a study of CD8 T cells in Susac syndrome. General study findings and limits: It was acknowledged by the study that relatively few individuals were included in its TCR sequencing and HLA analysis.

The RNA input was roughly 0.45 to 1 ug, and it was reverse transcribed with random hexamers. TCRdb used MiXCR to reprocess the immunoSEQ multiplex PCR reads, holding one entry per CDR3 protein. This repertoire shows 120,000 to 150,000 distinct CDR3 sequences, roughly 94% found once; its top ten account for nearly 0.085%. This CDR3 region has 15 residues. J lost 4 bases, V lost 4 bases, and 9 bases had no gene match. Germline V gene data show CDR1 as DFQATT and CDR2 as SNEGSKA (reference sequence). Note on this clonotype: No antigen is known for it.

The chain combines TRBV20-1 with TRBJ1-1, with 10 nucleotides matching TRBD1. The TCR comes from a human donor in good health. The sample consisted of CD4+ T cells from PBMCs. DNA of the CDR3: TGCAGTGCTATCTTTGGGGACAGGGGAATCACTGAAGCTTTCTTT. It encodes CSAIFGDRGITEAFF.